These 25 T cell receptor beta chains share one sample of origin, sequenced in a study of cytomegalovirus exposure and HLA in healthy donors. Both 60 Vbeta primers and 13 Jbeta primers went into the PCR. Measured with immunoSEQ multiplex PCR; TCRdb has only the in-frame clones, and not every one. Among 100,000 or so clones, 62% were seen once, and the ten largest hold approximately 5.8%. What was sequenced was PBMCs. Receptors were obtained from a woman in her twenties or thirties in good health and CMV-seropositive.

The V and J genes are TRBV2 and TRBJ1-2, with 8 bases matching TRBD1. The ends lost 2 bases at V and 8 bases at J; junction bases unmatched: 4. In germline, CDR1 is SNHLY, CDR2 FYNNEI. This CDR3 is 13 amino acids long. The CDR3 DNA follows: TGTGCCAGCAGTGAACAGGGGGCAAGGGGCTACACCTTC. Protein sequence: CASSEQGARGYTF.

CDR3 DNA sequence: TGTGCCAGCAGTTCCCAGGCGGGGATGACAGATACGCAGTATTTT. Residues: CASSSQAGMTDTQYF. This chain joins TRBV6-1 and TRBJ2-3, with D possibly matching TRBD2 (6 bases). The CDR3 contains 15 residues. From germline, CDR1 is MNHNS and CDR2 SASEGT. Between the trimmed V and J ends, which lost 5 bases and 3 bases, there was a span of 15 bases.

V is TRBV7-2 and J is TRBJ1-1, with D tentatively TRBD1 (5 bases). The V end lost 6 bases, the J end lost 4 bases, and 15 bases lay between the germline ends. Germline V gene data show CDR1 as SGHTA and CDR2 as FQGNSA. The CDR3 runs to 14 residues. The CDR3 DNA reads TGTGCCAGCAGTCCCTCCGGGGGAGGCACTGAAGCTTTCTTT. It yields the protein CASSPSGGGTEAFF.

With regard to this clone: A junction boundary mismatches the germline segment, possibly from a read error. The chain carries TRBV27 and TRBJ2-7; no reliable D call. Germline V gene lookup returns CDR1 MNHEY and CDR2 SMNVEV (reference sequence). This CDR3 region has 13 residues. This CDR3 is CASRFRGNYEQYF. DNA for the CDR3: TGTGCCAGCCGTTTTAGAGGAAACTACGAGCAGTACTTC.

In this sample, this clone turned up a few times. In nucleotides, the CDR3 is TGTGCCAGACAGACAGGGGGCGAGCAGTACTTC. Translation: CARQTGGEQYF. The chain employs TRBV2 and TRBJ2-7; 9 nucleotides match TRBD1. The V gene's germline CDR1 is SNHLY and CDR2 FYNNEI. CDR3 length: 11 amino acids. Trimming removed 9 bases from V and 6 bases from J; junction bases left unmatched: 3.

This clone came up a few times. The chain couples TRBV15 to TRBJ2-3; 12 nucleotides line up with TRBD1. Germline CDR1 reads LNHNV; CDR2 reads YYDKDF (reference sequence). J lost 5 bases, V lost 5 bases, and 5 bases had no gene match. The CDR3 has 15 residues. The CDR3 spells CATSPGTGGKDTQYF. The CDR3 nucleotides are TGTGCCACCAGCCCCGGGACAGGGGGCAAAGATACGCAGTATTTT. Together with reference TRBV15 and TRBJ2-3, the CDR3 gives the full variable domain: DAMVIQNPRYQVTQFGKPVTLSCSQTLNHNVMYWYQQKSSQAPKLLFHYYDKDFNNEADTPDNFQSRRPNTSFCFLDIRSPGLGDTAMYLCATSPGTGGKDTQYFGPGTRLTVL.

The chain recombines TRBV28 with TRBJ1-3, with unresolved D. Per germline, CDR1 MDHEN and CDR2 SYDVKM. V was pared by 3 bases and J by 3 bases, with 15 bases between. CDR3 length: 16 residues. The CDR3 region is CASSLGGAARGNTIYF. The CDR3 nucleotides are TGTGCCAGCAGTTTGGGAGGAGCGGCTCGTGGAAACACCATATATTTT.

This clone was counted once. The V gene is TRBV7-9, the J gene TRBJ1-1; D call uncertain. Trimming cost V 5 bases and J 2 bases, with 12 bases left between them. The CDR3 has 14 amino acids. Looked up from germline, CDR1 is SEHNR and CDR2 is FQNEAQ (reference sequence). The CDR3 DNA reads TGTGCCAGCAGCCTGAACAGCATTAACACTGAAGCTTTCTTT. Translation gives CASSLNSINTEAFF.

This sequence joins TRBV4-1 and TRBJ1-3; no definite D call. Trimming removed 1 base from V and 3 bases from J, with 10 bases in between. The CDR3 is 15 amino acids. CDR1 MGHRA and CDR2 YSYEKL come from the germline V gene. The CDR3 DNA reads as TGCGCCAGCAGCCAAGCTACAAGGAGTGGAAACACCATATATTTT. Encoded protein: CASSQATRSGNTIYF.

The rearrangement uses TRBV7-6 and TRBJ1-4; 9 nucleotides match TRBD1. V gave up 3 bases and J gave up 8 bases; unmatched junction bases: 10. The CDR3 extends over 16 amino acids. The V gene's germline CDR1 is SGHVS and CDR2 FNYEAQ. The CDR3 loop reads CASSFASGQGPEKLFF. Here the CDR3 DNA reads TGTGCCAGCAGCTTTGCATCGGGACAGGGCCCAGAAAAACTGTTTTTT. Full variable domain (rest looked up from reference TRBV7-6 and TRBJ1-4): GAGVSQSPRYKVTKRGQDVALRCDPISGHVSLYWYRQALGQGPEFLTYFNYEAQQDKSGLPNDRFSAERPEGSISTLTIQRTEQRDSAMYRCASSFASGQGPEKLFFGSGTQLSVL.

This clone occurred once. CDR3 residues: CAWSVGLGGQPQHF. The DNA of the CDR3 is TGTGCCTGGAGTGTAGGACTCGGTGGTCAGCCCCAGCATTTT. The chain has TRBV30 and TRBJ1-5; D remains unclear. V dropped 0 bases and J dropped 6 bases, with 12 bases sitting between them. CDR3 size: 14 residues. In germline, CDR1 is GTSNPN, CDR2 SVGIG (reference sequence).

The CDR3 here is CASSFRDTQYF. CDR3 in DNA: TGTGCCAGCAGCTTCCGGGATACGCAGTATTTT. The V gene is TRBV5-4, the J gene TRBJ2-3; no clear D. The CDR3 covers 11 residues. Germline V CDR1 and CDR2: SGHNT, YYREEE (reference sequence). The germline V and J ends were trimmed by 2 bases and 6 bases, with 4 bases remaining between them. The whole variable domain, remainder taken from reference TRBV5-4 and TRBJ2-3, is ETGVTQSPTHLIKTRGQQVTLRCSSQSGHNTVSWYQQALGQGPQFIFQYYREEENGRGNFPPRFSGLQFPNYSSELNVNALELDDSALYLCASSFRDTQYFGPGTRLTVL.

The chain uses TRBV4-2 and TRBJ2-3; 9 nucleotides match TRBD2. V was pared by 4 bases and J by 3 bases, with 8 bases of the junction left unmatched. From germline, CDR1 is LGHNA and CDR2 YNFKEQ. The CDR3 consists of 16 residues. In nucleotides, the CDR3 is TGTGCCAGCAGCCCCCAAGCGGGGGGTGCGACAGATACGCAGTATTTT. The encoded protein is CASSPQAGGATDTQYF.

V and J are TRBV10-3 and TRBJ1-1; 7 bases are shared with TRBD1. The germline V gene encodes CDR1 ENHRY and CDR2 SYGVKD. After removal of 6 bases from V and 4 bases from J, the junction contained 11 bases not matched to a gene. The CDR3 has 15 amino acids. CDR3 DNA: TGTGCCATCAGGGGGGACAGAAGAGGAGTCACTGAAGCTTTCTTT. Translated: CAIRGDRRGVTEAFF.

This clone was picked up a small number of times. This chain joins TRBV29-1 and TRBJ2-1; TRBD1 matches at 7 bases. Germline V lookup: CDR1 SQVTM, CDR2 ANQGSEA. This CDR3 spans 14 amino acids. V was clipped by 7 bases and J by 0 bases; unmatched bases: 6. CDR3 amino acids: CSAPDRSSYNEQFF. In DNA, the CDR3 is TGCAGCGCCCCGGACAGGAGCTCCTACAATGAGCAGTTCTTC.

The chain links TRBV9 to TRBJ1-5; a weak D match, TRBD1 (6 bases). The CDR3 consists of 14 residues. V was trimmed by 3 bases and J by 4 bases, leaving 11 bases between them. CDR1 is SGDLS, CDR2 YYNGEE, per germline. The CDR3 is CASSETGSNQPQHF. DNA for the CDR3: TGTGCCAGCAGCGAGACAGGTTCGAATCAGCCCCAGCATTTT.

V and J are TRBV4-3 and TRBJ1-3; weak D call: TRBD1 (5 bases). The CDR3 consists of 15 residues. Trimming removed 1 base at V and 0 bases at J, with 7 bases between. Germline assignment: CDR1 LGHNA and CDR2 YSLEER. The DNA of the CDR3 is TGCGCCAGCAGCCAAGGACAGTACTCTGGAAACACCATATATTTT. Translating it yields CASSQGQYSGNTIYF.

Comments on this clone: The junction does not match germline at one end; this may be a read error. This chain uses TRBV2 with TRBJ1-5; weak D call: TRBD1 (5 bases). Per the germline V gene, CDR1 is SNHLY and CDR2 is FYNNEI. CDR3 length: 15 residues. CDR3 sequence: CASSGDRGSYQPQHF. The CDR3 nucleotides read TGTGCCAGCAGTGGGGATAGGGGTAGCTATCAGCCCCAGCATTTT.

The chain is built from TRBV30 and TRBJ2-5; TRBD2 is a possible D gene (6 bases). The germline V gene encodes CDR1 GTSNPN and CDR2 SVGIG (reference sequence). The ends were cut back, 0 bases at V and 1 base at J, with 9 bases in the middle. The CDR3 length is 14 residues. The CDR3 sequence: CAWSVGGTQETQYF. Here the CDR3 DNA reads TGTGCCTGGAGTGTGGGGGGAACCCAAGAGACCCAGTACTTC.

V gene TRBV9 combines with J gene TRBJ1-2; the match to TRBD1 covers 8 bases. The trim removed 0 bases at V and 8 bases at J, leaving 9 bases unmatched. This CDR3 has 15 amino acids. The V gene's germline CDR1 is SGDLS and CDR2 YYNGEE. DNA of the CDR3: TGTGCCAGCAGCGTAGGAGTCCAGGGGGCGCAGGGCTACACCTTC. It yields the protein CASSVGVQGAQGYTF. Complete variable domain (other parts from reference TRBV9 and TRBJ1-2): DSGVTQTPKHLITATGQRVTLRCSPRSGDLSVYWYQQSLDQGLQFLIQYYNGEERAKGNILERFSAQQFPDLHSELNLSSLELGDSALYFCASSVGVQGAQGYTFGSGTRLTVV.

This clone was seen only a few times. The DNA for the CDR3 is TGTGCCAGCAGTTTTTCTAGCCCCCCGGGTCAAGAGACCCAGTACTTC. Amino acids: CASSFSSPPGQETQYF. The chain uses TRBV27 and TRBJ2-5; a possible D gene is TRBD2 (5 bases). Germline V CDR1 and CDR2: MNHEY, SMNVEV (reference sequence). V was cut by 3 bases and J by 2 bases, with 16 bases left in between. The CDR3 is made up of 16 amino acids.

The chain is built from TRBV5-4 and TRBJ2-1; 8 positions agree with TRBD2. This CDR3 has 15 amino acids. V was pared by 0 bases and J by 4 bases, with 3 bases of the junction left unmatched. Germline V lookup: CDR1 SGHNT, CDR2 YYREEE (reference sequence). The CDR3 reads CASSLDSGAYNEQFF. DNA for the CDR3: TGTGCCAGCAGCTTGGATAGCGGGGCTTACAATGAGCAGTTCTTC.

The chain couples TRBV19 to TRBJ1-2; no clear D gene. V lost 0 bases to trimming and J lost 7 bases, with 15 bases between them. CDR1 LNHDA and CDR2 SQIVND come from the germline V gene (reference sequence). This CDR3 region has 15 residues. CDR3 residues: CASSIEKEGIGGYTF. Here the CDR3 DNA reads TGTGCCAGTAGTATAGAAAAGGAGGGTATCGGTGGCTACACCTTC.

J is TRBJ1-1 and V is TRBV28; a weak D match, TRBD1 (5 bases). The CDR3 runs 18 residues. V was cut by 3 bases and J by 1 base, with 21 bases left in between. Per germline, CDR1 MDHEN and CDR2 SYDVKM. CDR3 sequence (DNA): TGTGCCAGCAGTTTCCCCCCGGAAACCGGGACTGAGAACACTGAAGCTTTCTTT. This translates into CASSFPPETGTENTEAFF.

This sequence joins TRBV7-2 and TRBJ1-2; a weak D match, TRBD1 (6 bases). From germline, CDR1 is SGHTA and CDR2 FQGNSA. V was trimmed by 10 bases and J by 2 bases, leaving 14 bases between them. The CDR3 has 13 amino acids. The CDR3 region is CATRSTGNYGYTF. The CDR3 nucleotides read TGTGCCACCAGAAGTACAGGGAACTATGGCTACACCTTC.